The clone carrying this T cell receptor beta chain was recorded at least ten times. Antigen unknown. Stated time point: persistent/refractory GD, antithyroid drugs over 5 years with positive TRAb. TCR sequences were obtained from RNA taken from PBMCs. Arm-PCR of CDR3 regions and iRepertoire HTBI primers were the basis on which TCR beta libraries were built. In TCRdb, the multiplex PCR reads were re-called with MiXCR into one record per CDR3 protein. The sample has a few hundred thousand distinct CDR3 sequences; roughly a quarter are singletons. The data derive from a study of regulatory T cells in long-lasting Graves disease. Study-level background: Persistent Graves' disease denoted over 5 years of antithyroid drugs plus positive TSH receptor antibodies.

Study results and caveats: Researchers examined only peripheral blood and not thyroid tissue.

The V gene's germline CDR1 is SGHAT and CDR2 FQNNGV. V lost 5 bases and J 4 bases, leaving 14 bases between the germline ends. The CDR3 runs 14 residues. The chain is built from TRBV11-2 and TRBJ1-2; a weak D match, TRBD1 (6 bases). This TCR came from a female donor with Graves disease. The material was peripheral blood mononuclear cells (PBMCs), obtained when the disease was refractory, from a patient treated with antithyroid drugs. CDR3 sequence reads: CASSQSGTPYGYTF. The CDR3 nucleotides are TGTGCCAGCAGCCAGTCCGGGACACCCTATGGCTACACCTTC.